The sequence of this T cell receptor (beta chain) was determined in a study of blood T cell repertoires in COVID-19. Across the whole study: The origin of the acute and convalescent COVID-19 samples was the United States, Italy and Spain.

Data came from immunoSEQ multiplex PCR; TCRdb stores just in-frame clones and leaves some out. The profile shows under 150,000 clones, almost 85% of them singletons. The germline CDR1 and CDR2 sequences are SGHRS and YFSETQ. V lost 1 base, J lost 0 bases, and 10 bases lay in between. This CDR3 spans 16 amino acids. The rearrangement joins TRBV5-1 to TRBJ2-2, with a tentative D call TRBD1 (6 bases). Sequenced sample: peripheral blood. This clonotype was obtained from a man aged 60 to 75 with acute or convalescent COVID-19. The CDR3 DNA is TGCGCCAGCAGCTTGAGTCAGGGGACGAACACCGGGGAGCTGTTTTTT. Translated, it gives CASSLSQGTNTGELFF.